This T cell receptor (beta chain) was captured in a study of T cells in Graves' hyperthyroidism and ophthalmopathy. Trimming took 2 bases from V and 10 from J, leaving 14 bases between them. The germline V gene encodes CDR1 SQVTM and CDR2 ANQGSEA. The CDR3 loop spans 12 amino acids. Amplification yielded TCR beta CDR3 regions, with RNA transcripts as the source. The HTBI primer set was used in a first-round RT-PCR of the TCR CDR3. TCRdb recomputed calls from the multiplex PCR reads with MiXCR, one row per CDR3 protein. The table has about 720,000 distinct CDR3 sequences, roughly a sixth seen once; the top ten hold about a sixth.

The origin of this receptor is a woman in her forties or fifties with Graves' hyperthyroidism that later progressed to Graves' ophthalmopathy. Sequenced: blood. This chain links TRBV29-1 with TRBJ1-2, with D unresolved. The CDR3 protein is CSVEPPSLDYTF. In DNA form, the CDR3 reads TGCAGCGTTGAACCCCCGTCTCTGGACTACACCTTC.